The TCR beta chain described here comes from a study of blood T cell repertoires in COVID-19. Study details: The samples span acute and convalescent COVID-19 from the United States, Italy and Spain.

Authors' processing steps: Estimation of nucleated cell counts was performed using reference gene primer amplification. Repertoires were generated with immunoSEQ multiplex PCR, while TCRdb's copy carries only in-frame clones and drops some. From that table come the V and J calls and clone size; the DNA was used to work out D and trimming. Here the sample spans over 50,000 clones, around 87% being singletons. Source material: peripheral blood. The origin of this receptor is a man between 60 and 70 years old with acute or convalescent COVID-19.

CDR3 protein: CASSSRLGLASYTDTQYF. CDR3 nucleotide sequence: TGTGCCAGCAGTTCACGCCTGGGACTAGCGAGTTACACAGATACGCAGTATTTT. The chain links TRBV28 to TRBJ2-3, with 10 positions matching TRBD2. The CDR3 extends over 18 amino acids. The ends lost 4 bases at V and 2 bases at J; junction bases unmatched: 12. Germline CDR1 is MDHEN and CDR2 is SYDVKM.